This T cell receptor beta chain derives from a study of blood T cell repertoires in COVID-19. Source study methods: Reference gene primer amplification in the assay estimated nucleated cell counts. Method: immunoSEQ multiplex PCR; TCRdb's copy keeps in-frame clones and lacks some. V and J calls and clone size are copied from that table; D and trimming were computed from the DNA. The sample holds over 100,000 clones; 91% are singletons and the top ten take 5% to 6.5%. On this clone: Other DNA sequences within the sample encode an identical CDR3.

V lost 4 bases, J lost 3 bases, and 7 bases lay in between. The CDR3 is 12 amino acids. Germline V lookup: CDR1 SEHNR, CDR2 FQNEAQ (reference sequence). Sequencing was performed on peripheral blood. The genes are TRBV7-9 and TRBJ2-7, with a weak D call TRBD1 (5 bases). This TCR was sampled from a human donor in a cohort sampled during active COVID-19. The CDR3 spells CASSSQGYEQYF. CDR3 DNA sequence: TGTGCCAGCAGCTCCCAGGGCTACGAGCAGTACTTC.